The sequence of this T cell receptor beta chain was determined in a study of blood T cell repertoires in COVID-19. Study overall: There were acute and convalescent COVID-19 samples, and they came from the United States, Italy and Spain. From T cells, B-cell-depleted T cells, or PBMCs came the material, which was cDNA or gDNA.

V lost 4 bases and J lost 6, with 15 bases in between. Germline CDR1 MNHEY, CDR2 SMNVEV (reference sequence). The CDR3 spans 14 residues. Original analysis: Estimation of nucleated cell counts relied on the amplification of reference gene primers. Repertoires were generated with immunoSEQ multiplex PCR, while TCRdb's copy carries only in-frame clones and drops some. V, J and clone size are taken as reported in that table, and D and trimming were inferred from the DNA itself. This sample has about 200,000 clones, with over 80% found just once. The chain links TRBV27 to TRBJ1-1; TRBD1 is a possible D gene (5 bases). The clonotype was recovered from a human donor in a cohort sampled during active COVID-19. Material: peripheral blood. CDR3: CASSSPRGGSEAFF. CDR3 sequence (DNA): TGTGCCAGCAGTTCCCCTCGGGGGGGTTCTGAAGCTTTCTTT.